Included here is one T cell receptor (beta chain) sequence, with context. This entry is derived from a study of T-cell memory formation after mild COVID-19. TCRdb itself ran the 5' RACE reads through MiXCR, one entry per CDR3 protein. The sample has about 340,000 distinct CDR3 sequences, 10% to 15% seen once. Germline V gene data show CDR1 as SQVTM and CDR2 as ANQGSEA. J was trimmed by 1 base and V by 5 bases; bases with no gene match: 7. The CDR3 consists of 14 residues. The sequencing input was PBMCs or a T cell subset sorted from them (not recorded which). The TCR was taken from a man aged 18-30 years who had mild COVID-19 (a few samples of this study predate the infection). Cell type and time point are not known. The rearrangement links TRBV29-1 to TRBJ2-7; 8 nucleotides align to TRBD2. The CDR3 DNA reads TGCAGCGTTCAGGCAGCGGGGGTTTCCTACGAGCAGTACTTC. Residues: CSVQAAGVSYEQYF.